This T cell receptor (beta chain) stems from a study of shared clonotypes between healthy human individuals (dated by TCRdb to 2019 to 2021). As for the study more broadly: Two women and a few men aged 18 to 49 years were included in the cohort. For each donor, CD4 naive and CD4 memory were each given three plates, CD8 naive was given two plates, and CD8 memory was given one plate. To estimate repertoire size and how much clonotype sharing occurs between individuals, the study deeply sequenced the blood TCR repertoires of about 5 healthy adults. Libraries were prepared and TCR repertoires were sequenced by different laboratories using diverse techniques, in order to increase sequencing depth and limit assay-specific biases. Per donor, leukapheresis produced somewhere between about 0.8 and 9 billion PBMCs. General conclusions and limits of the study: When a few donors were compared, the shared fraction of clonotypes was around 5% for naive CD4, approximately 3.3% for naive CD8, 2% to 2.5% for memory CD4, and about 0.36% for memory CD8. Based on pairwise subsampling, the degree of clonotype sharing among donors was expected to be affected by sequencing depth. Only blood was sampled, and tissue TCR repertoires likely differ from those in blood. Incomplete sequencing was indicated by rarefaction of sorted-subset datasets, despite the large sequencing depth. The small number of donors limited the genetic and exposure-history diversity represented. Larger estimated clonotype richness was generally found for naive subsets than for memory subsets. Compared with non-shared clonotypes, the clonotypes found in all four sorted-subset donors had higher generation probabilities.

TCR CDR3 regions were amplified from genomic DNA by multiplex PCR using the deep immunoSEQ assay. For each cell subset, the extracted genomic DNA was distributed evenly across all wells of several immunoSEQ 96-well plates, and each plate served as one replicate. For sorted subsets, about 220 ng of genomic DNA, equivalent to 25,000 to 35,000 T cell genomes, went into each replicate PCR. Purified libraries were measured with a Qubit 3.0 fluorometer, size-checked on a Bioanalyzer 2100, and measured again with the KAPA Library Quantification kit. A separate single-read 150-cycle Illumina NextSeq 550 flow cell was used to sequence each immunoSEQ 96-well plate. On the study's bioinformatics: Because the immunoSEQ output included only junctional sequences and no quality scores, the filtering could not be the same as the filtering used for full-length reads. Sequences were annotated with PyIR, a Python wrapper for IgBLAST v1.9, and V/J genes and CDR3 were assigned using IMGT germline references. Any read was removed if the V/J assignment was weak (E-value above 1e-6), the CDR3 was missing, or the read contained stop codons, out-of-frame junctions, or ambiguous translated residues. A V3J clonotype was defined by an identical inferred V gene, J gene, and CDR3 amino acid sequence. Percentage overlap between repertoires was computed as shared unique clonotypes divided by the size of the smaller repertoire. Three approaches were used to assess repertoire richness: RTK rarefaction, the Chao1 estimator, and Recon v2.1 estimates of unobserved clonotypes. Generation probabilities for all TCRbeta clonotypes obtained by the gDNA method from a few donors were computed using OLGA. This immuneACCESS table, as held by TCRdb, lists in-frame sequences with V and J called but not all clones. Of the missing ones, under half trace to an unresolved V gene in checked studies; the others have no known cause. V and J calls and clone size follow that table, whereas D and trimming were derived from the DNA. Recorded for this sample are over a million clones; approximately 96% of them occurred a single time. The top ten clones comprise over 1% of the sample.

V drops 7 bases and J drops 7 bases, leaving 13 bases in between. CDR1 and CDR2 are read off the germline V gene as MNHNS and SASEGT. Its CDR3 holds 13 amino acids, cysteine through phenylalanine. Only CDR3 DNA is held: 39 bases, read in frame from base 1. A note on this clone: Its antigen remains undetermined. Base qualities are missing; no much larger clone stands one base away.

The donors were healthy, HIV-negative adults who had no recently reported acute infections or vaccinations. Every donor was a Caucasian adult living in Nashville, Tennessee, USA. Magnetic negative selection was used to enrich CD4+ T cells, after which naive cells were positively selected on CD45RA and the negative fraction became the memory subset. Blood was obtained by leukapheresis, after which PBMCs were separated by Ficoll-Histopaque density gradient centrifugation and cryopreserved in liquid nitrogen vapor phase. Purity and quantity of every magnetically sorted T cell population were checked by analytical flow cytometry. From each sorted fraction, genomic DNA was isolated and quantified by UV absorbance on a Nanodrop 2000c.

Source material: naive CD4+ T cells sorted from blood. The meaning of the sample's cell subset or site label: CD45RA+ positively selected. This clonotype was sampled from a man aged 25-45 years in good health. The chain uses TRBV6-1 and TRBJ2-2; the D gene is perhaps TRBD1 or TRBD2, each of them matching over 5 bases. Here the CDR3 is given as CASNPEGYGELFF. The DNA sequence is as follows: TGTGCCAGCAATCCTGAGGGGTACGGGGAGCTGTTTTTT.